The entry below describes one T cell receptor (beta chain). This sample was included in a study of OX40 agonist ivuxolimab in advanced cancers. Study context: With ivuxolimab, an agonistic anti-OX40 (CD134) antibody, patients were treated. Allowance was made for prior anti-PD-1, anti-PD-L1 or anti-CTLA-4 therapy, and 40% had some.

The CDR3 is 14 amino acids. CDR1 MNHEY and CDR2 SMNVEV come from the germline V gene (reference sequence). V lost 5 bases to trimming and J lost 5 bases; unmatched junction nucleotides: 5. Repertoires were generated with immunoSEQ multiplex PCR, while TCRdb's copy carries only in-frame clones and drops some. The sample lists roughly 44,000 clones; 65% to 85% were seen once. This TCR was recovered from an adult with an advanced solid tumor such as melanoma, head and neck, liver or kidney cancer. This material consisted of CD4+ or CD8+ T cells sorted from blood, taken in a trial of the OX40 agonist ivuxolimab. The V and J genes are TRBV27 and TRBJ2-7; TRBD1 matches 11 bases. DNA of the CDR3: TGTGCCAGCAGTGCCGGACAGGGGGCGCACGAGCAGTACTTC. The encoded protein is CASSAGQGAHEQYF.